This passage covers 27 T cell receptor beta chains from one sample sequenced in a study of shared clonotypes between healthy human individuals. This table comes from immunoSEQ multiplex PCR, and its TCRdb copy is limited to in-frame clones, with some not included. Here the sample spans approximately 2.5 million clones, 93% being singletons. The sample comprised naive CD4+ T cells from PBMCs. Subset in this sample: CD45RA+ positively selected. The receptor set was obtained from a young man in good health. Some clones in this sample may be carry-over from other donors' samples.

Concerning this clone: A read error may account for a junction end that differs from germline. V is TRBV11-2 and J is TRBJ2-7; 13 positions agree with TRBD2. CDR3 length equals 12 residues. Germline loops: CDR1 SGHAT, CDR2 FQNNGV. This CDR3 is CASSSWTSGRLF. The CDR3 coding sequence is TGTGCCAGCAGCTCCTGGACTAGCGGGAGACTCTTC.

This clone was seen just once. The chain combines TRBV7-8 with TRBJ2-1; possible D gene TRBD2, 6 bases. Trimming pared 5 bases from V and 10 bases from J, leaving 24 bases between. There are 16 residues in the CDR3. Germline V gene sequence: CDR1 SGHVS, CDR2 FQNEAQ. The CDR3: CASSTPGTPQWGEQFF. In DNA, the CDR3 is TGTGCCAGCAGCACCCCCGGGACTCCCCAGTGGGGGGAGCAGTTCTTC. The full variable domain, rest sourced from reference TRBV7-8 and TRBJ2-1, is GAGVSQSPRYKVAKRGQDVALRCDPISGHVSLFWYQQALGQGPEFLTYFQNEAQLDKSGLPSDRFFAERPEGSVSTLKIQRTQQEDSAVYLCASSTPGTPQWGEQFFGPGTRLTVL.

This rearrangement joins TRBV27 to TRBJ1-5, with D tentatively TRBD1 (6 bases). The CDR3 contains 15 residues. Trimming stripped 2 bases from V and 5 bases from J, with 13 bases between. Germline assignment: CDR1 MNHEY and CDR2 SMNVEV (reference sequence). CDR3 region: CASSLNGQRYQPQHF. For the CDR3, the DNA is TGTGCCAGCAGTTTAAACGGACAGAGATATCAGCCCCAGCATTTT.

The rearrangement links TRBV7-2 to TRBJ1-4, with a weak D call TRBD1 (5 bases). Germline lookup yields CDR1 SGHTA and CDR2 FQGNSA. The CDR3 covers 15 residues. V shed 5 bases and J shed 8 bases, with 18 bases lying between them. The CDR3 DNA sequence: TGTGCCAGCAGCCTCGAGGGGCTCACCAGCGAAAAACTGTTTTTT. The encoded protein is CASSLEGLTSEKLFF.

The V gene is TRBV18, the J gene TRBJ2-2; 9 nucleotides match TRBD2. Trimming removed 0 bases from V and 1 base from J; junction bases left unmatched: 0. This CDR3 has 16 amino acids. CDR1 is KGHSH and CDR2 is LQKENI in the germline V gene. CDR3: CASSPPTSGNTGELFF. The CDR3 DNA follows: TGTGCCAGCTCACCACCGACTAGCGGGAACACCGGGGAGCTGTTTTTT. Full variable domain (remainder filled in from reference TRBV18 and TRBJ2-2): NAGVMQNPRHLVRRRGQEARLRCSPMKGHSHVYWYRQLPEEGLKFMVYLQKENIIDESGMPKERFSAEFPKEGPSILRIQQVVRGDSAAYFCASSPPTSGNTGELFFGEGSRLTVL.

The chain carries TRBV5-8 and TRBJ2-2; D unresolved. The CDR3 contains 15 residues. The germline CDR1 and CDR2 sequences are SGHTS and YDEGEE. The germline V and J ends were trimmed by 0 bases and 3 bases, with 9 bases remaining between them. The CDR3 nucleotides read TGTGCCAGCAGCTTGGCGGATTTGGACACCGGGGAGCTGTTTTTT. Translated, it gives CASSLADLDTGELFF.

This clone has a single count. The chain joins TRBV5-6 to TRBJ2-1; weak D call: TRBD2 (5 bases). This CDR3 is 18 amino acids long. The ends were cut back, 1 base at V and 0 bases at J, with 17 bases in the middle. Germline CDR1 is SGHDT and CDR2 is YYEEEE. The CDR3 is CASSLFGRAPSSYNEQFF. CDR3 coding DNA: TGTGCCAGCAGCTTGTTCGGGCGGGCGCCGAGCTCCTACAATGAGCAGTTCTTC.

The J gene is TRBJ2-7, the V gene TRBV4-2; possible D gene TRBD1, 5 bases. There are 14 residues in the CDR3. V was shortened by 0 bases and J by 3 bases, with 9 bases between the two germline ends. Germline CDR1 LGHNA, CDR2 YNFKEQ. The DNA for the CDR3 is TGTGCCAGCAGCCAAGAACGACAGCTCTACGAGCAGTACTTC. Its translation: CASSQERQLYEQYF.

This chain links TRBV10-3 with TRBJ2-7, with 10 bases identical to TRBD1. The CDR3 has 14 amino acids. V gave up 4 bases and J gave up 6 bases; unmatched junction bases: 6. Germline lookup yields CDR1 ENHRY and CDR2 SYGVKD. The CDR3, as DNA: TGTGCCATCAGTGGGGGACAGGGGAGTGGCGAGCAGTACTTC. Translating it yields CAISGGQGSGEQYF.

This chain joins TRBV30 and TRBJ2-7, with D perhaps matching TRBD2 (9 bases). The CDR3 has 18 amino acids. Germline-derived CDR1 and CDR2 are GTSNPN and SVGIG (reference sequence). V lost 0 bases and J 5 bases, leaving 26 bases between the germline ends. CDR3 loop: CAWSVQWGQASSGNEQYF. CDR3 DNA: TGTGCCTGGAGTGTACAATGGGGACAGGCCTCTAGCGGGAACGAGCAGTACTTC.

The V and J genes are TRBV7-2 and TRBJ2-5; 12 positions match TRBD2. The CDR3 runs 15 residues. Unmatched junction bases numbered 3, after V lost 3 bases and J lost 4 bases. Germline CDR1 reads SGHTA; CDR2 reads FQGNSA. This CDR3 reads CASSFRTSGTETQYF. The CDR3 nucleotides read TGTGCCAGCAGCTTCCGGACTAGCGGGACAGAGACCCAGTACTTC.

The V gene is TRBV19, the J gene TRBJ2-1, with TRBD1 matching over 10 bases. This CDR3 has 14 residues. The junction had 5 bases not matched to a gene; V was cut back by 5 bases and J by 7 bases. Looked up from germline, CDR1 is LNHDA and CDR2 is SQIVND (reference sequence). The CDR3 DNA sequence: TGTGCCAGTAGTTGGGACAGGGGAGGGAATGAGCAGTTCTTC. As protein: CASSWDRGGNEQFF.

The rearrangement uses TRBV18 and TRBJ2-1; D gene uncertain. The CDR3 covers 16 residues. Germline V CDR1 and CDR2: KGHSH, LQKENI. V shed 2 bases and J shed 4 bases, with 15 bases lying between them. CDR3 residues: CASSPGSGRSYNEQFF. The CDR3, as DNA: TGTGCCAGCTCACCAGGCAGTGGCAGGAGTTACAATGAGCAGTTCTTC.

Points on this clone: The same CDR3 arises from other DNA sequences in this sample as well. The chain has TRBV7-2 and TRBJ1-2; D remains unclear. CDR1 and CDR2 (germline): SGHTA, FQGNSA. Trimming removed 0 bases from V and 4 bases from J, with 6 bases in between. This CDR3 has 13 amino acids. The CDR3 DNA sequence: TGTGCCAGCAGCTTAGCGGGGAGCTATGGCTACACCTTC. Protein product: CASSLAGSYGYTF.

The chain combines TRBV28 with TRBJ2-7, with D tentatively TRBD2 (6 bases). The V end lost 6 bases, the J end lost 0 bases, and 18 bases lay between the germline ends. This CDR3 has 16 amino acids. Germline-derived CDR1 and CDR2 are MDHEN and SYDVKM. CDR3 sequence: CASSPPSTRPSYEQYF. The CDR3 DNA reads as TGTGCCAGCAGCCCCCCCTCGACTAGGCCCTCCTACGAGCAGTACTTC.

The chain combines TRBV29-1 with TRBJ2-3, with D maybe TRBD1 (6 bases). The CDR3 runs 15 residues. Trimming took 3 bases from V and 2 from J, leaving 15 bases between them. Germline V gives CDR1 SQVTM, CDR2 ANQGSEA. The CDR3 loop is CSVDRDITATDTQYF. The CDR3 DNA reads as TGCAGCGTTGACAGGGACATAACCGCCACAGATACGCAGTATTTT.

J is TRBJ2-1 and V is TRBV2; D is possibly TRBD1 (6 bases). Per germline, CDR1 SNHLY and CDR2 FYNNEI. This CDR3 is built from 15 residues. V was cut by 2 bases and J by 4 bases, with 12 bases left in between. The CDR3 coding sequence is TGTGCCAGCAGTGAACAGGGGATCGGGTACAATGAGCAGTTCTTC. Translated, it gives CASSEQGIGYNEQFF.

The V and J genes are TRBV2 and TRBJ1-2; TRBD1 agrees at 8 bases. J was trimmed by 4 bases and V by 6 bases; bases with no gene match: 10. The CDR3 runs 15 residues. The germline V gene encodes CDR1 SNHLY and CDR2 FYNNEI. In DNA form, the CDR3 reads TGTGCCAGCAGAAACTCAGGGGGCGCGAGCTATGGCTACACCTTC. Translating it yields CASRNSGGASYGYTF. Full variable domain (missing parts from reference TRBV2 and TRBJ1-2): EPEVTQTPSHQVTQMGQEVILRCVPISNHLYFYWYRQILGQKVEFLVSFYNNEISEKSEIFDDQFSVERPDGSNFTLKIRSTKLEDSAMYFCASRNSGGASYGYTFGSGTRLTVV.

The genes are TRBV23-1 and TRBJ1-1, with unresolved D. TRBV23-1 is an ORF, with its function uncertain. V lost 2 bases, J lost 10 bases, and 8 bases lay in between. This CDR3 region has 11 residues. CDR3 sequence: CASSQLVGAFF. The CDR3 region has the DNA TGCGCCAGCAGTCAACTCGTAGGAGCTTTCTTT.

Comments on this clone: Different DNA sequences within this sample yield the same CDR3. V usage is TRBV5-1 and J usage is TRBJ2-2; D is uncertain. V lost 0 bases and J 1 base, leaving 4 bases between the germline ends. Per the germline V gene, CDR1 is SGHRS and CDR2 is YFSETQ. The CDR3 covers 14 residues. The CDR3 bases are TGCGCCAGCAGCTTGGCAGGGAACACCGGGGAGCTGTTTTTT. Residues: CASSLAGNTGELFF.

On this clone itself: This sample also contains other DNA sequences that code for the same CDR3. The chain couples TRBV7-2 to TRBJ2-5; D unresolved. Germline V gene data show CDR1 as SGHTA and CDR2 as FQGNSA. Trimming removed 3 bases at V and 4 bases at J, with 6 bases between. The length of the CDR3 is 12 residues. In DNA form, the CDR3 reads TGTGCCAGCAGCTTTAATCGAGAGACCCAGTACTTC. Translated, it gives CASSFNRETQYF. The whole variable domain, remainder taken from reference TRBV7-2 and TRBJ2-5, is GAGVSQSPSNKVTEKGKDVELRCDPISGHTALYWYRQSLGQGLEFLIYFQGNSAPDKSGLPSDRFSAERTGGSVSTLTIQRTQQEDSAVYLCASSFNRETQYFGPGTRLLVL.

The rearrangement uses TRBV5-4 and TRBJ2-1, with 14 bases aligning to TRBD2. This CDR3 has 19 amino acids. Germline V gene lookup returns CDR1 SGHNT and CDR2 YYREEE (reference sequence). The junction had 10 bases not matched to a gene; V was cut back by 4 bases and J by 1 base. This CDR3 reads CASSARLAGGRISYNEQFF. The CDR3 coding sequence is TGTGCCAGCAGCGCCCGACTAGCGGGAGGGCGAATTTCCTACAATGAGCAGTTCTTC.

The chain employs TRBV2 and TRBJ1-2; D unclear. Looked up from germline, CDR1 is SNHLY and CDR2 is FYNNEI. The CDR3 totals 13 residues. Trimming removed 7 bases from V and 5 bases from J, with 14 bases in between. CDR3 sequence (DNA): TGTGCCAGCAATTTCGGGGTTCGGTATGGCTACACCTTC. Protein sequence: CASNFGVRYGYTF.

The CDR3 coding sequence is TGTGCCAGCAGCTTAGTTACGGTTAACTATGGCTACACCTTC. It yields the protein CASSLVTVNYGYTF. The chain has TRBV7-9 and TRBJ1-2; D remains unclear. This CDR3 spans 14 amino acids. The V and J ends lost 1 base and 1 base respectively, with 7 bases between them. Germline assignment: CDR1 SEHNR and CDR2 FQNEAQ (reference sequence).

This chain uses TRBV5-1 with TRBJ2-1; TRBD2 might be the D (5 bases). The CDR3 spans 14 residues. The germline CDR1 and CDR2 sequences are SGHRS and YFSETQ. Trimming took 0 bases from V and 7 from J, leaving 11 bases between them. CDR3 sequence (DNA): TGCGCCAGCAGCTTGGGCGGAACGGGGAATGAGCAGTTCTTC. Its translation: CASSLGGTGNEQFF. The full variable domain, completed using reference TRBV5-1 and TRBJ2-1, is KAGVTQTPRYLIKTRGQQVTLSCSPISGHRSVSWYQQTPGQGLQFLFEYFSETQRNKGNFPGRFSGRQFSNSRSEMNVSTLELGDSALYLCASSLGGTGNEQFFGPGTRLTVL.

This sequence joins TRBV6-6 and TRBJ2-3; TRBD2 might be the D (6 bases). This CDR3 spans 13 amino acids. Germline CDR1 reads MNHNY; CDR2 reads SVGAGI (reference sequence). V was cut by 2 bases and J by 5 bases, with 8 bases left in between. The CDR3 is CASSYVREDTQYF. DNA of the CDR3: TGTGCCAGCAGTTACGTGCGGGAAGATACGCAGTATTTT.

This chain connects TRBV5-4 to TRBJ1-1; 7 bases fit TRBD1. Trimming took 4 bases from V and 4 from J; bases not matched to a gene: 7. Germline assignment: CDR1 SGHNT and CDR2 YYREEE (reference sequence). This CDR3 comprises 14 residues. This chain's CDR3 is CASSAPDRSTEAFF. DNA for the CDR3: TGTGCCAGCAGCGCCCCGGACAGGAGCACTGAAGCTTTCTTT.